This TCR beta chain originates from a study of shared clonotypes between healthy human individuals. V gave up 7 bases and J gave up 2 bases, with 17 bases separating them. This CDR3 is built from 15 residues. Germline CDR1 and CDR2: MDHEN and SYDVKM. Genomic DNA from each subset was divided evenly over several immunoSEQ plates. Per the original methods: Filtering differed, since immunoSEQ gave only junction sequences and no quality scores. Generated by immunoSEQ multiplex PCR, the TCRdb table keeps only in-frame clones and is missing some. V and J calls and clone size are those listed in that table; D and trimming were worked out from the DNA. Here the sample spans hundreds of thousands of clones, 60% to 80% being singletons. This clone is a singleton in its sample.

The gene calls are TRBV28 and TRBJ1-2, with D unresolved. Sequencing input: memory CD4+ T cells sorted from blood. Subset indicated: CD45RA-negative fraction. This clonotype was obtained from a woman in her twenties or thirties in good health. CDR3 in amino acids: CASTLSGSSNYGYTF. The CDR3 bases are TGTGCCAGCACCCTTTCTGGCAGTTCGAACTATGGCTACACCTTC.